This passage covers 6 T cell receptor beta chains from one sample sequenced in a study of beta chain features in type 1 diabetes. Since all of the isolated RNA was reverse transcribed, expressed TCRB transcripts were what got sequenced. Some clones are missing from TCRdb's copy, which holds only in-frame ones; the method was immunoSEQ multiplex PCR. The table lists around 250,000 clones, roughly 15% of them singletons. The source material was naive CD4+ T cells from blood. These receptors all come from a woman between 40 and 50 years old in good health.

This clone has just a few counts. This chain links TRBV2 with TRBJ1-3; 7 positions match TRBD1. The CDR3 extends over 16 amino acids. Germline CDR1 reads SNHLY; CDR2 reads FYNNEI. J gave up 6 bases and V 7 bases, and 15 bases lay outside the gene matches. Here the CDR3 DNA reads TGTGCCAGCACTCATGGGGACAGAGGAGTACCAAACACCATATATTTT. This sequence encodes CASTHGDRGVPNTIYF.

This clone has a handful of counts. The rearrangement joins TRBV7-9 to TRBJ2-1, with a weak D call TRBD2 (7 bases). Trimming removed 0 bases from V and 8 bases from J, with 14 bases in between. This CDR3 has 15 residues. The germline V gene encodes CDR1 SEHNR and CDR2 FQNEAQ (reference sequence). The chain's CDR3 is CASSLAGGPTHEQFF. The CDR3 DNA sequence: TGTGCCAGCAGCTTAGCGGGGGGGCCCACCCATGAGCAGTTCTTC.

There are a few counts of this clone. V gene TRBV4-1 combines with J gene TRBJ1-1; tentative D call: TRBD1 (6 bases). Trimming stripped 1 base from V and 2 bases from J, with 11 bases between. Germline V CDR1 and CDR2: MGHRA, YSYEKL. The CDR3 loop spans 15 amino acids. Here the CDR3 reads CASSQVGGPNTEAFF. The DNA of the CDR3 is TGCGCCAGCAGCCAAGTGGGGGGGCCTAACACTGAAGCTTTCTTT.

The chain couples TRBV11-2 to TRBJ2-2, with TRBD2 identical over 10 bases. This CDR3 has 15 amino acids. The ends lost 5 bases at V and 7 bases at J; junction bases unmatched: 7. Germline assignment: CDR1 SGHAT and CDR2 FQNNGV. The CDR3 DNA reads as TGTGCCAGCAGCCCATCGGGACTAGCGATCGGGGAGCTGTTTTTT. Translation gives CASSPSGLAIGELFF. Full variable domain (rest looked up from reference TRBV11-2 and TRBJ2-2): EAGVAQSPRYKIIEKRQSVAFWCNPISGHATLYWYQQILGQGPKLLIQFQNNGVVDDSQLPKDRFSAERLKGVDSTLKIQPAKLEDSAVYLCASSPSGLAIGELFFGEGSRLTVL.

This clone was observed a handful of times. The CDR3 region has the DNA TGCGCCAGCAGCTTGGAACAGCTGAACACCGGGGAGCTGTTTTTT. Its translation is CASSLEQLNTGELFF. The rearrangement joins TRBV5-1 to TRBJ2-2, with D uncertain. The CDR3 runs to 15 residues. V was shortened by 0 bases and J by 1 base, with 7 bases between the two germline ends. Germline-derived CDR1 and CDR2 are SGHRS and YFSETQ. The variable domain in full, completed from reference TRBV5-1 and TRBJ2-2, reads KAGVTQTPRYLIKTRGQQVTLSCSPISGHRSVSWYQQTPGQGLQFLFEYFSETQRNKGNFPGRFSGRQFSNSRSEMNVSTLELGDSALYLCASSLEQLNTGELFFGEGSRLTVL.

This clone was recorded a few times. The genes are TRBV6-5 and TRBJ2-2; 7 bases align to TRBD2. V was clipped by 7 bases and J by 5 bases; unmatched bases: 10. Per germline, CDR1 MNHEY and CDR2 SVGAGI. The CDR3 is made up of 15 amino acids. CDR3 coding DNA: TGTGCCAGCACCGGGATAGCGGGCCGGACCGGGGAGCTGTTTTTT. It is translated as CASTGIAGRTGELFF.